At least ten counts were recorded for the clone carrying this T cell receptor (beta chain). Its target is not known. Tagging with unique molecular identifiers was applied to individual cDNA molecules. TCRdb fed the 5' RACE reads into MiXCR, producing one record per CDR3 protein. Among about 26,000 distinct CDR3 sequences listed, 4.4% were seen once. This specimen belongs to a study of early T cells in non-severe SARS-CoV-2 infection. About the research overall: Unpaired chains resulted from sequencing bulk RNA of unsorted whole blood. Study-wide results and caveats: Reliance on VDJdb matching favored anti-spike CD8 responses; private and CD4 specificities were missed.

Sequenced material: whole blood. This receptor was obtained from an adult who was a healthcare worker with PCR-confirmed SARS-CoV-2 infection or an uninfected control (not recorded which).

CDR3 nucleotides: TGTGCCAGTAGTATTCGGGGGACAGATTCCTACGAGCAGTACTTC. Translating gives CASSIRGTDSYEQYF. The genes are TRBV19 and TRBJ2-7; maybe TRBD1 (7 bases). The CDR3 is 15 amino acids. V lost 3 bases and J lost 1, with 13 bases in between. CDR1 and CDR2 (germline): LNHDA, SQIVND (reference sequence).